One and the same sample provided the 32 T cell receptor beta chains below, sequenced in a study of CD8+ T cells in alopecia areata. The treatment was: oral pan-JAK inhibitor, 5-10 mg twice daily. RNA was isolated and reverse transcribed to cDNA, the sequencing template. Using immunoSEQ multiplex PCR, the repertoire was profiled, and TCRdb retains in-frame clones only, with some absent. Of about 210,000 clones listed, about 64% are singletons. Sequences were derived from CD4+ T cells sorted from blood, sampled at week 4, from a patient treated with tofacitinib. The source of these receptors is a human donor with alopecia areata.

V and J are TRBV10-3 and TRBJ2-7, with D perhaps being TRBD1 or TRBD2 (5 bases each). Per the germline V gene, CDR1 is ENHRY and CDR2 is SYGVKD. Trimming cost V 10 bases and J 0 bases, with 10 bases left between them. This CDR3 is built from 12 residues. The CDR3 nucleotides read TGTGCCACGGGACCAAGCTCCTACGAGCAGTACTTC. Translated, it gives CATGPSSYEQYF.

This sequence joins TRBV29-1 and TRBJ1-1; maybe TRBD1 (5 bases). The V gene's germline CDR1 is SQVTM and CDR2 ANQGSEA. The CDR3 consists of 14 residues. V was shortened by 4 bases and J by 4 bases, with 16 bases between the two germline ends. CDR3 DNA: TGCAGCGTTGGGGTGGAGGGGAAGGTCACTGAAGCTTTCTTT. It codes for CSVGVEGKVTEAFF. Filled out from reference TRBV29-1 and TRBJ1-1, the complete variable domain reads SAVISQKPSRDICQRGTSLTIQCQVDSQVTMMFWYRQQPGQSLTLIATANQGSEATYESGFVIDKFPISRPNLTFSTLTVSNMSPEDSSIYLCSVGVEGKVTEAFFGQGTRLTVV.

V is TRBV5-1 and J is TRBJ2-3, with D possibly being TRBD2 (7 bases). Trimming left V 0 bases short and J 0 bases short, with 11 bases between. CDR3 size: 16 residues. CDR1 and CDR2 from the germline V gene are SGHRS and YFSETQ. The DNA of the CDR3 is TGCGCCAGCAGCTTGGAGGGGAGGGGGAGCACAGATACGCAGTATTTT. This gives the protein CASSLEGRGSTDTQYF.

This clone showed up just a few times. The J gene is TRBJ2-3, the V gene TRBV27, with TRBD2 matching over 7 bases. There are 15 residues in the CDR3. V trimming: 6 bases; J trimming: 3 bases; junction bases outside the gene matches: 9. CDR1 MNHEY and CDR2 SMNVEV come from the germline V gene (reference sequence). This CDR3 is CASSYFGGGTDTQYF. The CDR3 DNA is TGTGCCAGCAGCTACTTTGGGGGAGGGACAGATACGCAGTATTTT.

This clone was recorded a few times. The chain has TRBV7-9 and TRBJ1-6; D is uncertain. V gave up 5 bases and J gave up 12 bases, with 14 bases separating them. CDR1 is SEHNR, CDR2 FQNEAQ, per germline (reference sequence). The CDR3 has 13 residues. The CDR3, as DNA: TGTGCCAGCAGCGCCCTCACGGGAGGACCCCTCCACTTT. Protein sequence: CASSALTGGPLHF.

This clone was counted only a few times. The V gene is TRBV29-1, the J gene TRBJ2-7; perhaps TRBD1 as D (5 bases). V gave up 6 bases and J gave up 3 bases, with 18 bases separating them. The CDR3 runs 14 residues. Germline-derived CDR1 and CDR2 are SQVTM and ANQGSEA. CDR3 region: CSVLLPGQGYEQYF. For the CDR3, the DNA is TGCAGCGTCTTACTCCCCGGGCAGGGCTACGAGCAGTACTTC.

The CDR3: CASSQGRSLGSQHF. The CDR3, as DNA: TGCGCCAGCAGCCAGGGCCGCTCCCTGGGTTCCCAGCATTTT. The V and J genes are TRBV4-3 and TRBJ1-5, with D uncertain. V was trimmed by 3 bases and J by 11 bases, leaving 17 bases between them. From germline, CDR1 is LGHNA and CDR2 YSLEER. The CDR3 is made up of 14 amino acids.

The CDR3 loop reads CASSLVEAAPLHF. The CDR3 nucleotides read TGTGCCAGCAGCCTTGTCGAGGCGGCACCCCTCCACTTT. The genes are TRBV11-1 and TRBJ1-6; D not resolved. The ends were cut back, 5 bases at V and 11 bases at J, with 13 bases in the middle. This CDR3 comprises 13 residues. CDR1 is SGHAT, CDR2 FQDESV, per germline (reference sequence).

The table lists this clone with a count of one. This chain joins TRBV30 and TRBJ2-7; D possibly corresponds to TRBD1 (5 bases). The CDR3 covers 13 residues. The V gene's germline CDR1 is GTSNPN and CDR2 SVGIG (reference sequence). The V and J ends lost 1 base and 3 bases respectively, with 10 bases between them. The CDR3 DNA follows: TGTGCCTGGAGTGAGGGGTCAGACTACGAGCAGTACTTC. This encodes CAWSEGSDYEQYF.

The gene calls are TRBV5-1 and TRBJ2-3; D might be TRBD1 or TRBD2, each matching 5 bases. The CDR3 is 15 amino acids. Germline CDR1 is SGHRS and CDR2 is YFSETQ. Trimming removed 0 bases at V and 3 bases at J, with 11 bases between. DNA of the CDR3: TGCGCCAGCAGCTTGGAGGGACGTGGGACAGATACGCAGTATTTT. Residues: CASSLEGRGTDTQYF.

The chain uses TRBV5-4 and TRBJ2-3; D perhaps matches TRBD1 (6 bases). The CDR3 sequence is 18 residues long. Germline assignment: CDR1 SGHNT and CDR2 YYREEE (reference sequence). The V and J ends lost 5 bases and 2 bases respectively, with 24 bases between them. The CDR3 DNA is TGTGCCAGCAGGGGCGGACAGCCACATTCGACCGACACAGATACGCAGTATTTT. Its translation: CASRGGQPHSTDTDTQYF.

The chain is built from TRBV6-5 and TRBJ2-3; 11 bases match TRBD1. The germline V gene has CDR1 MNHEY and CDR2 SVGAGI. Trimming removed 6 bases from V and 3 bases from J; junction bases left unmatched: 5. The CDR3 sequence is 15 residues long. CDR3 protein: CASRDRGLGTDTQYF. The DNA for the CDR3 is TGTGCCAGCAGGGACAGGGGGCTAGGTACAGATACGCAGTATTTT.

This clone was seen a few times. CDR3 protein: CASSSRTGGNTEAFF. The DNA for the CDR3 is TGTGCCAGCAGCTCTCGCACAGGGGGAAACACTGAAGCTTTCTTT. The rearrangement joins TRBV9 to TRBJ1-1; 8 bases fit TRBD1. CDR3 size: 15 residues. V dropped 4 bases and J dropped 2; count of bases not matched to a gene: 7. Germline V gives CDR1 SGDLS, CDR2 YYNGEE.

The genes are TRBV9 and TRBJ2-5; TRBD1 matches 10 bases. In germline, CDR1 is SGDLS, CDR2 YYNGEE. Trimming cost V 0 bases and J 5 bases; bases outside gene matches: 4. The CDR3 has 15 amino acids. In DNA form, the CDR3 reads TGTGCCAGCAGCGTAGGGGACAGGGGATTGGAGACCCAGTACTTC. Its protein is CASSVGDRGLETQYF.

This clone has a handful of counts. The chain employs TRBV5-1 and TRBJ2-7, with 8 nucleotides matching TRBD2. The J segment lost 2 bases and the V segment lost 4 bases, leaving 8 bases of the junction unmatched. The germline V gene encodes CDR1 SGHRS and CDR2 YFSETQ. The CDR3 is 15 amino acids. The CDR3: CASSPDGTRPYEQYF. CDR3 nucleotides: TGCGCCAGCAGCCCCGACGGGACTAGACCCTACGAGCAGTACTTC.

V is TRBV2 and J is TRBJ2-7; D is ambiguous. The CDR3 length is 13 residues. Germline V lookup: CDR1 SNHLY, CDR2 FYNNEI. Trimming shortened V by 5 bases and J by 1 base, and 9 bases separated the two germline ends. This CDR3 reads CASSFSSSYEQYF. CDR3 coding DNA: TGTGCCAGCAGTTTTTCCTCTTCCTACGAGCAGTACTTC.

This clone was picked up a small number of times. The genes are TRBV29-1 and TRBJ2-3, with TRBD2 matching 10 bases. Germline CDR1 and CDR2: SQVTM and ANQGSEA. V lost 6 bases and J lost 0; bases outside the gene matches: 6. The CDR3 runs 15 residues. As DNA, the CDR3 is TGCAGCGTAAGACTGACTAGCGGGAGCACAGATACGCAGTATTTT. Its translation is CSVRLTSGSTDTQYF.

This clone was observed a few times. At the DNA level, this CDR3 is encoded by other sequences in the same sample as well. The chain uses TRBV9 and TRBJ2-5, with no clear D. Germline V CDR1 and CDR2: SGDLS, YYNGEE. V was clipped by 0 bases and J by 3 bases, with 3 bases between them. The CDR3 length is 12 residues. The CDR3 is CASSVAEETQYF. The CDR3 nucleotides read TGTGCCAGCAGCGTAGCCGAAGAGACCCAGTACTTC.

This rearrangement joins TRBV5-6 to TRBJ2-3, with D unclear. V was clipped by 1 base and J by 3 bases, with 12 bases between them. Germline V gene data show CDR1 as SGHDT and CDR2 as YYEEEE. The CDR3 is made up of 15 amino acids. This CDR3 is CASSLRAYGTDTQYF. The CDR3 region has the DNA TGTGCCAGCAGCTTGCGCGCCTATGGGACAGATACGCAGTATTTT.

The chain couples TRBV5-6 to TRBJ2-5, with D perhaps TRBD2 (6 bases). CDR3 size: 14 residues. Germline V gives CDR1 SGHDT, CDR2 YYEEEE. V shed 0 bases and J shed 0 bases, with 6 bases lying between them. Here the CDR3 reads CASSLAGDQETQYF. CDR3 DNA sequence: TGTGCCAGCAGCTTGGCGGGGGACCAAGAGACCCAGTACTTC.

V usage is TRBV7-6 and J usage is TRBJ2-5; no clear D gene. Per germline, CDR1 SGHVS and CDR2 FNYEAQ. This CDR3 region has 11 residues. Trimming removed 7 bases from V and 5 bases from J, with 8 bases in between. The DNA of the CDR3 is TGTGCCAGCACCCTCGGGGAGACCCAGTACTTC. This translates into CASTLGETQYF.

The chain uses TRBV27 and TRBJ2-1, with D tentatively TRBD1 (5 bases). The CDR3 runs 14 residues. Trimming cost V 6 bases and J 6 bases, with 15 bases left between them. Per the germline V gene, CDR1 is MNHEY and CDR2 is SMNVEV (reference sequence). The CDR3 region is CASREQVGSNEQFF. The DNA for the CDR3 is TGTGCCAGCAGAGAACAGGTCGGGTCCAATGAGCAGTTCTTC.

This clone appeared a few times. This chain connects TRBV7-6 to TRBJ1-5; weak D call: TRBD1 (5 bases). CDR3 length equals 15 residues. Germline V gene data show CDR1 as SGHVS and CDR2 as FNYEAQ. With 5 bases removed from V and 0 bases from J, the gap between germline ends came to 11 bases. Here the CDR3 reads CASSAGALSNQPQHF. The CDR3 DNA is TGTGCCAGCAGCGCTGGGGCCCTTAGCAATCAGCCCCAGCATTTT.

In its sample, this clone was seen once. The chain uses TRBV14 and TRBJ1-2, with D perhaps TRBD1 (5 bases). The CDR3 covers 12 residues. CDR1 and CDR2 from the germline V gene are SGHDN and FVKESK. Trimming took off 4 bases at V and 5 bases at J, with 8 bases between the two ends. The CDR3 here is CASSPAGYGYTF. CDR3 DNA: TGTGCCAGCAGCCCCGCAGGGTATGGCTACACCTTC.

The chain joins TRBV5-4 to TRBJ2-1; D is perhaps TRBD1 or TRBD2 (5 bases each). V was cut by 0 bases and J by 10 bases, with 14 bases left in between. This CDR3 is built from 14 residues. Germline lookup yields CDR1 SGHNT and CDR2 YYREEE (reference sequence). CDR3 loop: CASSLELDRSEQFF. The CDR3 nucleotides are TGTGCCAGCAGCTTGGAACTAGACAGAAGCGAGCAGTTCTTC.

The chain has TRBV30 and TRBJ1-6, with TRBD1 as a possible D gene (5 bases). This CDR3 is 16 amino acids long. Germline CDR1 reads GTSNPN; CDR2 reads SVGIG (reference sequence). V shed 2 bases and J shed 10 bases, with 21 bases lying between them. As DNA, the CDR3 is TGTGCCTGGAGTCATCAGCGAGTCGGGGGTAGCTCACCCCTCCACTTT. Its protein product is CAWSHQRVGGSSPLHF. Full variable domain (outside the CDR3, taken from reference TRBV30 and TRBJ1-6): SQTIHQWPATLVQPVGSPLSLECTVEGTSNPNLYWYRQAAGRGLQLLFYSVGIGQISSEVPQNLSASRPQDRQFILSSKKLLLSDSGFYLCAWSHQRVGGSSPLHFGNGTRLTVT.

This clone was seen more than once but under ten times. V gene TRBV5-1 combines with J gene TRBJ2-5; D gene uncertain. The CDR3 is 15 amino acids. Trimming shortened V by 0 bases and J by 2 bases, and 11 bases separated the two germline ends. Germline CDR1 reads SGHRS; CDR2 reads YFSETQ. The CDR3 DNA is TGCGCCAGCAGCTTGGGTGGCAGCTTTCAAGAGACCCAGTACTTC. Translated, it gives CASSLGGSFQETQYF.

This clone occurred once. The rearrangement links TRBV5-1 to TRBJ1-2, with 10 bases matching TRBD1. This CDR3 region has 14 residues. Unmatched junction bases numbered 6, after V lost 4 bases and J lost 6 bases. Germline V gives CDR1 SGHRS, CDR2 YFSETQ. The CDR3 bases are TGCGCCAGCAGCCGCTGGGACAGGGGAAATGGCTACACCTTC. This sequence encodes CASSRWDRGNGYTF.

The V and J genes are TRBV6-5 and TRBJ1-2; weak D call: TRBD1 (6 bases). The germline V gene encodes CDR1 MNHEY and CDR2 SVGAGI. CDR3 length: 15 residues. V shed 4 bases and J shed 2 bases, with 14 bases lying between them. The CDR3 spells CASSSEHRENYGYTF. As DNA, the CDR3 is TGTGCCAGCAGTTCGGAGCACAGGGAAAACTATGGCTACACCTTC.

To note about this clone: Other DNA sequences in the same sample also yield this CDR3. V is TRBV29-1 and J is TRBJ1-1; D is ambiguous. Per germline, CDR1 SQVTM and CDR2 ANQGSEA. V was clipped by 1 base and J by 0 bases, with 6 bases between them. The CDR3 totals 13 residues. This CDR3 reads CSVEGRLNTEAFF. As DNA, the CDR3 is TGCAGCGTTGAAGGGCGGTTGAACACTGAAGCTTTCTTT.

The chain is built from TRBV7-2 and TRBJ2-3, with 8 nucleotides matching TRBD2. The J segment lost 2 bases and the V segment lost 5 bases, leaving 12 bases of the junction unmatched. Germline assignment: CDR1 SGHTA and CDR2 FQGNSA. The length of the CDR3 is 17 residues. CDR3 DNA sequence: TGTGCCAGCAGCATCGCGGGGAGCGGGGGCCCCACAGATACGCAGTATTTT. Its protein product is CASSIAGSGGPTDTQYF.

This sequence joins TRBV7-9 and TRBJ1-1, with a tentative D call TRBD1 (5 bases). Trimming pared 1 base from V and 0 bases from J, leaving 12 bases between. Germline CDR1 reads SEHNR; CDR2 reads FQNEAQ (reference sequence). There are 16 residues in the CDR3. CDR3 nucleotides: TGTGCCAGCAGCTTAGGGGGCGTGGGGATGAACACTGAAGCTTTCTTT. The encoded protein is CASSLGGVGMNTEAFF.